The T cell receptor beta chain under discussion was sequenced for a study of T cell changes during pregnancy in multiple sclerosis. Germline CDR1 reads MNHEY; CDR2 reads SMNVEV (reference sequence). This CDR3 comprises 15 residues. Trimming removed 0 bases at V and 4 bases at J, with 12 bases between. Assay: immunoSEQ multiplex PCR; the TCRdb copy retains only in-frame clones and omits some. The table records approximately 37,000 clones, roughly 90% of them present only once. This specimen was CD8+ T cells from peripheral blood mononuclear cells, taken in the first trimester of pregnancy. The chain combines TRBV27 with TRBJ1-2; possibly TRBD1 for D (5 bases). This TCR was recovered from a female donor with multiple sclerosis, enrolled in a pregnancy study. CDR3 in amino acids: CASSLSLGGAYGYTF. CDR3 DNA: TGTGCCAGCAGTTTATCGTTGGGGGGAGCCTATGGCTACACCTTC.